These 5 T cell receptor beta chains share one sample of origin, sequenced in a study of OX40 agonist ivuxolimab in advanced cancers. The method was immunoSEQ multiplex PCR; TCRdb's version includes in-frame clones alone and lacks a portion of them. Among around 95,000 clones listed, 90% to 95% were seen once. The sequenced sample was CD4+ or CD8+ T cells sorted from blood, obtained in a trial of the OX40 agonist ivuxolimab. These receptors came from an adult with an advanced solid tumor such as melanoma, head and neck, liver or kidney cancer.

The V gene is TRBV5-4, the J gene TRBJ2-1; 11 positions match TRBD2. The germline CDR1 and CDR2 sequences are SGHNT and YYREEE (reference sequence). V gave up 1 base and J gave up 10 bases; unmatched junction bases: 7. The length of the CDR3 is 15 residues. The CDR3 DNA reads TGTGCCAGCAGCTTGCAACTAGCGGGAGAGAGGGAGCAGTTCTTC. Protein product: CASSLQLAGEREQFF.

This chain links TRBV7-3 with TRBJ2-1; D unresolved. Germline CDR1 is SGHTA and CDR2 is FQGTGA. The CDR3 covers 16 residues. The germline V and J ends were trimmed by 5 bases and 0 bases, with 14 bases remaining between them. CDR3 sequence: CASSPHPRSSYNEQFF. For the CDR3, the DNA is TGTGCCAGCAGCCCGCACCCTAGGAGCTCCTACAATGAGCAGTTCTTC.

This clone is a singleton in its sample. The CDR3 sequence is CASSLWDGYNQPQHF. CDR3 coding DNA: TGTGCCAGCAGCTTGTGGGACGGATACAATCAGCCCCAGCATTTT. This rearrangement joins TRBV5-5 to TRBJ1-5; a weak D match, TRBD1 (5 bases). This CDR3 spans 15 amino acids. Trimming left V 1 base short and J 3 bases short, with 11 bases between. Germline V gives CDR1 SGHKS, CDR2 YYEKEE (reference sequence).

The CDR3 region has the DNA TGTGCCAGCGATAGGACAGAGGGGAACATTCAGTACTTC. It codes for CASDRTEGNIQYF. The rearrangement uses TRBV2 and TRBJ2-4, with a possible D match to TRBD1 (6 bases). CDR1 and CDR2 (germline): SNHLY, FYNNEI. Between the trimmed V and J ends, which lost 8 bases and 7 bases, there was a span of 15 bases. The CDR3 runs 13 residues.

This chain links TRBV9 with TRBJ2-4; 10 nucleotides line up with TRBD1. CDR3 length: 13 amino acids. V was pared by 8 bases and J by 5 bases, with 4 bases of the junction left unmatched. Germline lookup yields CDR1 SGDLS and CDR2 YYNGEE. CDR3 protein: CASGQGDENIQYF. The CDR3 coding sequence is TGTGCCAGTGGACAGGGGGATGAAAACATTCAGTACTTC.